What follows is one TCR beta chain and its context. This sample was taken from a study of blood T cell repertoires in COVID-19. On the study more broadly: The United States, Italy and Spain were the sources of the acute and convalescent COVID-19 samples. T cells, B-cell-depleted T cells, or PBMCs provided the cDNA or gDNA that served as material.

Germline lookup yields CDR1 MDHEN and CDR2 SYDVKM. The V end lost 6 bases, the J end lost 1 base, and 22 bases lay between the germline ends. The CDR3 is 18 amino acids. In the source study's methods: From reference gene primer amplification, estimates of nucleated cell counts were derived. Sequencing used immunoSEQ multiplex PCR; TCRdb keeps in-frame clones, though not all of them. Clone size and V and J calls were adopted from that table, with D and trimming inferred from the DNA. The table has about 68,000 clones, roughly nine tenths seen once. It was during active infection that Seattle patients were enrolled and then longitudinally followed.

The specimen sequenced was peripheral blood. The receptor comes from a man aged 40-55 years with COVID-19, enrolled during active disease. The genes are TRBV28 and TRBJ1-5; tentative D call: TRBD1 (6 bases). CDR3 amino acids: CASSAEPTGRASNQPQHF. CDR3 coding DNA: TGTGCCAGCAGCGCGGAGCCGACAGGTAGGGCGAGCAATCAGCCCCAGCATTTT. The variable domain in full, with the rest retrieved from reference TRBV28 and TRBJ1-5, is DVKVTQSSRYLVKRTGEKVFLECVQDMDHENMFWYRQDPGLGLRLIYFSYDVKMKEKGDIPEGYSVSREKKERFSLILESASTNQTSMYLCASSAEPTGRASNQPQHFGDGTRLSIL.